The present T cell receptor beta chain was sequenced within a study of shared clonotypes between healthy human individuals. Study as a whole: Three plates were used per donor for CD4 naive, three for CD4 memory, two for CD8 naive and one for CD8 memory.

The repertoire was sequenced with immunoSEQ multiplex PCR; TCRdb's copy has only in-frame clones and lacks some. This table has 2 million to 2.5 million clones, approximately 96% appearing once. General observations from the study: Enrolling few donors narrowed the genetic and exposure-history diversity that was represented.

V dropped 2 bases and J dropped 0 bases, with 9 bases sitting between them. Germline V CDR1 and CDR2: SGHDT, YYEEEE. This CDR3 region has 15 residues. This clone was observed once. Its antigen is undetermined. This TCR was recovered from a man between 18 and 35 years old in good health. Material for sequencing was naive CD4+ T cells sorted from blood. Subset described: CD45RA+ positively selected. This chain joins TRBV5-6 and TRBJ1-3, with a weak D call TRBD1 (6 bases). The CDR3 region is CASSLRGGSGNTIYF. The CDR3 DNA is TGTGCCAGCAGCTTAAGAGGGGGCTCTGGAAACACCATATATTTT.